One and the same sample provided the 26 T cell receptor beta chains below, sequenced in a study of T cell changes during pregnancy in multiple sclerosis. Using immunoSEQ multiplex PCR, the repertoire was profiled, and TCRdb retains in-frame clones only, with some absent. Here the sample spans about 52,000 clones, more than 80% being singletons. This material consisted of CD4+ T cells from peripheral blood mononuclear cells, taken before pregnancy. All receptors come from a female donor with multiple sclerosis, enrolled in a pregnancy study.

The sample holds one count of this clone. The chain recombines TRBV4-3 with TRBJ2-1, with D possibly matching TRBD2 (6 bases). Germline V gene sequence: CDR1 LGHNA, CDR2 YSLEER. The V end lost 0 bases, the J end lost 5 bases, and 14 bases lay between the germline ends. This CDR3 contains 16 residues. The chain's CDR3 is CASSQDITGVDNEQFF. In DNA form, the CDR3 reads TGCGCCAGCAGCCAAGATATTACGGGAGTAGACAATGAGCAGTTCTTC.

For the CDR3, the DNA is TGCGCCAGCAGTGTAACACTAGTTAACACCGGGGAGCTGTTTTTT. Protein product: CASSVTLVNTGELFF. The chain combines TRBV10-2 with TRBJ2-2; D perhaps matches TRBD2 (5 bases). Germline values: CDR1 WSHSY, CDR2 SAAADI. V lost 4 bases and J 2 bases, leaving 11 bases between the germline ends. This CDR3 contains 15 residues.

The chain recombines TRBV5-8 with TRBJ1-1; D is ambiguous. The ends were cut back, 4 bases at V and 2 bases at J, with 6 bases in the middle. This CDR3 has 12 amino acids. Germline V lookup: CDR1 SGHTS, CDR2 YDEGEE. The DNA of the CDR3 is TGTGCCAGCAGCCACTATAACACTGAAGCTTTCTTT. Its protein product is CASSHYNTEAFF.

This chain uses TRBV6-1 with TRBJ1-5, with D tentatively TRBD1 (6 bases). CDR1 and CDR2 from the germline V gene are MNHNS and SASEGT. V lost 4 bases and J lost 5, with 27 bases in between. The CDR3 sequence is 19 residues long. The CDR3 bases are TGTGCCAGCAGTGGCTCTCGAGGGTCAGGGGTTTCTGTTCATCAGCCCCAGCATTTT. Amino acids: CASSGSRGSGVSVHQPQHF.

The rearrangement uses TRBV21-1 and TRBJ2-7; whether TRBD1, the table's D call, matches the DNA was not checked. TRBV21-1 is deemed a pseudogene. CDR3 length equals 14 residues. The CDR3 spells CASSNSTATYEQYF. The DNA for the CDR3 is TGTGCCAGCAGCAACTCGACAGCTACCTACGAGCAGTACTTC.

This clone came up a few times. This chain uses TRBV29-1 with TRBJ1-2; D is uncertain. In germline, CDR1 is SQVTM, CDR2 ANQGSEA. V lost 4 bases to trimming and J lost 8 bases, with 5 bases between them. The CDR3 contains 9 residues. The CDR3 loop is CSVGEGYTF. The CDR3 DNA is TGCAGCGTTGGTGAGGGCTACACCTTC.

The V and J genes are TRBV5-1 and TRBJ2-1; 8 bases map to TRBD2. Germline V gene data show CDR1 as SGHRS and CDR2 as YFSETQ. The CDR3 runs 18 residues. With 0 bases clipped from V and 7 bases from J, the junction kept 15 bases outside the gene matches. The CDR3 loop is CASSLAPGRREGRNEQFF. The CDR3 DNA follows: TGCGCCAGCAGCTTGGCCCCGGGACGACGGGAGGGCCGGAATGAGCAGTTCTTC.

The gene calls are TRBV12-5 and TRBJ2-2; TRBD2 matches 7 bases. The germline gives CDR1 LGHNT, CDR2 FRNRAP. This CDR3 is built from 15 residues. After removal of 0 bases from V and 4 bases from J, the junction contained 2 bases not matched to a gene. In DNA, the CDR3 is TGTGCTAGTGGTTTGGTACGCGGGGGCACCGGGGAGCTGTTTTTT. Protein product: CASGLVRGGTGELFF.

The chain links TRBV7-2 to TRBJ2-7; 9 positions match TRBD2. This CDR3 spans 16 amino acids. Germline V gives CDR1 SGHTA, CDR2 FQGNSA. Germline trimming cut 0 bases from V and 3 bases from J; bases unmatched to any gene: 6. CDR3 sequence reads: CASSLAVASGNYEQYF. The CDR3 nucleotides are TGTGCCAGCAGCTTAGCGGTGGCTAGCGGGAACTACGAGCAGTACTTC.

The table lists this clone with a count of one. The CDR3 nucleotides read TGCGCCAGCAGTCAGCGCAGGGGGTGGCAAGAGACCCAGTACTTC. Residues: CASSQRRGWQETQYF. The chain is built from TRBV23-1 and TRBJ2-5; 7 bases fit TRBD1. TRBV23-1 is classed as an ORF, of uncertain function. V shed 3 bases, J shed 2 bases, and the junction held 6 bases outside the gene matches. This CDR3 spans 15 amino acids.

This sequence joins TRBV10-3 and TRBJ2-6; D might be TRBD1 (6 bases). This CDR3 is built from 19 residues. Trimming took 0 bases from V and 0 from J, leaving 15 bases between them. Germline V gene sequence: CDR1 ENHRY, CDR2 SYGVKD. In DNA, the CDR3 is TGTGCCATCAGTGAGTCCTGGGACACGAGAACCTCTGGGGCCAACGTCCTGACTTTC. This gives the protein CAISESWDTRTSGANVLTF.

J is TRBJ2-1 and V is TRBV19; 9 bases fit TRBD2. The CDR3 runs to 15 residues. The germline gives CDR1 LNHDA, CDR2 SQIVND (reference sequence). V trimming: 10 bases; J trimming: 8 bases; junction bases outside the gene matches: 15. CDR3 in amino acids: CATTTGLASSDEQFF. The CDR3 DNA reads TGTGCCACTACCACGGGACTAGCAAGTTCCGATGAGCAGTTCTTC.

The chain links TRBV7-2 to TRBJ1-1; TRBD1 matches at 10 bases. Germline V gene lookup returns CDR1 SGHTA and CDR2 FQGNSA. This CDR3 spans 17 amino acids. Trimming took 5 bases from V and 1 from J; bases not matched to a gene: 10. CDR3 sequence: CASSPLDRGRRNTEAFF. The CDR3 DNA is TGTGCCAGCAGCCCCCTCGACAGGGGGCGTAGGAACACTGAAGCTTTCTTT.

V is TRBV29-1 and J is TRBJ2-7; 7 bases fit TRBD1. CDR1 and CDR2 (germline): SQVTM, ANQGSEA. The junction had 12 bases not matched to a gene; V was cut back by 7 bases and J by 6 bases. This CDR3 region has 13 residues. CDR3 region: CSAIRTGRGEQYF. DNA of the CDR3: TGCAGCGCCATCAGGACAGGCCGGGGCGAGCAGTACTTC.

V usage is TRBV4-1 and J usage is TRBJ2-5; 8 bases map to TRBD1. Germline CDR1 and CDR2: MGHRA and YSYEKL. The CDR3 length is 17 residues. Unmatched junction bases numbered 9, after V lost 1 base and J lost 2 bases. DNA of the CDR3: TGCGCCAGCAGCCAAGCCCTCCCCCGGGACAGGCAAGAGACCCAGTACTTC. It encodes CASSQALPRDRQETQYF.

This clone was seen once. This chain links TRBV11-1 with TRBJ2-5, with D perhaps matching TRBD1 (6 bases). V gave up 1 base and J gave up 4 bases, with 7 bases separating them. The CDR3 is 13 residues long. Germline V CDR1 and CDR2: SGHAT, FQDESV (reference sequence). Here the CDR3 reads CASSLGQAETQYF. The CDR3 DNA is TGTGCCAGCAGCTTAGGACAGGCAGAGACCCAGTACTTC.

The V and J genes are TRBV7-9 and TRBJ1-1, with 8 bases fitting TRBD1. Unmatched junction bases numbered 5, after V lost 5 bases and J lost 3 bases. The CDR3 runs 14 residues. CDR1 and CDR2 from the germline V gene are SEHNR and FQNEAQ (reference sequence). The CDR3 coding sequence is TGTGCCAGCAGCCAGGACAGGGTATACACTGAAGCTTTCTTT. Its protein product is CASSQDRVYTEAFF.

This clone was counted a few times. This rearrangement joins TRBV6-1 to TRBJ2-2; 11 positions match TRBD2. The CDR3 runs to 15 residues. V lost 3 bases, J lost 5 bases, and 2 bases stayed unmatched. The germline V gene encodes CDR1 MNHNS and CDR2 SASEGT. The chain's CDR3 is CASSEVAGGTGELFF. The CDR3 nucleotides read TGTGCCAGCAGTGAGGTAGCGGGAGGGACCGGGGAGCTGTTTTTT.

The chain has TRBV15 and TRBJ2-5, with D maybe TRBD2 (6 bases). V shed 1 base and J shed 5 bases, with 17 bases lying between them. The CDR3 is made up of 16 amino acids. Looked up from germline, CDR1 is LNHNV and CDR2 is YYDKDF (reference sequence). The CDR3 nucleotides are TGTGCCACCAGCAGAGGGTCCGGGACTCTCATGGAGACCCAGTACTTC. It translates to CATSRGSGTLMETQYF. The variable domain in full, completed from reference TRBV15 and TRBJ2-5, reads DAMVIQNPRYQVTQFGKPVTLSCSQTLNHNVMYWYQQKSSQAPKLLFHYYDKDFNNEADTPDNFQSRRPNTSFCFLDIRSPGLGDTAMYLCATSRGSGTLMETQYFGPGTRLLVL.

This clone showed up just a few times. This chain joins TRBV19 and TRBJ2-1, with 16 bases that match TRBD2. CDR1 LNHDA and CDR2 SQIVND come from the germline V gene (reference sequence). This CDR3 has 19 residues. V gave up 5 bases and J gave up 0 bases; unmatched junction bases: 7. For the CDR3, the DNA is TGTGCCAGTAGTCTAGGGACTAGCGGGAGGGTAGCCTCCTACAATGAGCAGTTCTTC. The encoded protein is CASSLGTSGRVASYNEQFF.

V and J are TRBV18 and TRBJ2-7; 8 bases match TRBD1. The CDR3 is 15 residues long. V was clipped by 4 bases and J by 1 base; unmatched bases: 6. Germline V gene data show CDR1 as KGHSH and CDR2 as LQKENI. CDR3 sequence reads: CASSQSRGQSYEQYF. The CDR3, as DNA: TGTGCCAGCTCACAATCCAGGGGGCAATCCTACGAGCAGTACTTC.

The chain has TRBV2 and TRBJ1-1; D is unclear. Trimming cost V 3 bases and J 4 bases, with 15 bases left between them. Per the germline V gene, CDR1 is SNHLY and CDR2 is FYNNEI. The CDR3 is 15 amino acids. The CDR3 here is CASSELGGPSTEAFF. The CDR3 DNA follows: TGTGCCAGCAGTGAGTTGGGAGGCCCCAGCACTGAAGCTTTCTTT.

The V call is TRBV7-9, the J call TRBJ2-1; 7 nucleotides match TRBD2. This CDR3 is built from 11 residues. Germline lookup yields CDR1 SEHNR and CDR2 FQNEAQ (reference sequence). The ends lost 6 bases at V and 10 bases at J; junction bases unmatched: 3. CDR3 coding DNA: TGTGCCAGCAGAAAAGCGGGGGAGCAGTTCTTC. Its protein is CASRKAGEQFF.

The CDR3 DNA is TGTGCCAGCAGCGTGCTAGCTAGAGGCACAGATACGCAGTATTTT. Translating it yields CASSVLARGTDTQYF. V gene TRBV9 combines with J gene TRBJ2-3, with D perhaps matching TRBD2 (5 bases). From germline, CDR1 is SGDLS and CDR2 YYNGEE. Trimming took 2 bases from V and 1 from J, leaving 11 bases between them. The CDR3 runs to 15 residues.

The chain carries TRBV10-1 and TRBJ1-1, with 7 bases identical to TRBD1. The CDR3 length is 14 residues. The V and J ends lost 6 bases and 4 bases, in that order; junction bases with no gene match: 8. CDR1 and CDR2 from the germline V gene are WNHNN and SYGVQD (reference sequence). The CDR3 DNA reads as TGCGCCAGCAGATCGGACAGGACGGGCACTGAAGCTTTCTTT. Translating it yields CASRSDRTGTEAFF.

The chain is built from TRBV9 and TRBJ1-3; D might be TRBD1 (5 bases). The CDR3 runs 14 residues. The germline CDR1 and CDR2 sequences are SGDLS and YYNGEE. V was clipped by 8 bases and J by 1 base, with 13 bases between them. Written as DNA, the CDR3 is TGTGCCAGTAGACCGGGGGGTTCTGGAAACACCATATATTTT. This translates into CASRPGGSGNTIYF.